The 27 T cell receptor beta chains given below trace back to one sample, sequenced in a study of cytomegalovirus exposure and HLA in healthy donors. Data came from immunoSEQ multiplex PCR; TCRdb stores just in-frame clones and leaves some out. Of more than 85,000 clones in the sample, around 90% were seen once. The sequencing sample was made of PBMCs. The receptors here all came from a woman younger than 35 in good health and CMV-seronegative.

This chain uses TRBV7-9 with TRBJ1-1, with D perhaps TRBD1 (6 bases). V dropped 5 bases and J dropped 2 bases, with 12 bases sitting between them. This CDR3 is 14 amino acids long. Germline V gives CDR1 SEHNR, CDR2 FQNEAQ (reference sequence). DNA for the CDR3: TGTGCCAGCAGCCGTATTGGGGGCAACACTGAAGCTTTCTTT. Amino acid sequence: CASSRIGGNTEAFF.

This clone was seen only a few times. The V and J genes are TRBV11-3 and TRBJ2-1; TRBD2 is a possible D gene (5 bases). This CDR3 comprises 14 residues. The V end was cut by 4 bases, the J end by 8 bases, with 15 bases between. Germline CDR1 reads SGHNT; CDR2 reads YENEEA. The CDR3: CASSSGGIIDEQFF. CDR3 bases: TGTGCCAGCAGCTCCGGAGGAATTATCGATGAGCAGTTCTTC.

The chain employs TRBV27 and TRBJ2-7; a possible D gene is TRBD1 (6 bases). Trimming cost V 7 bases and J 0 bases, with 7 bases left between them. The CDR3 spans 12 residues. Germline CDR1 is MNHEY and CDR2 is SMNVEV (reference sequence). The chain's CDR3 is CASMDSSYEQYF. DNA of the CDR3: TGTGCCAGCATGGACAGCTCCTACGAGCAGTACTTC.

The V call is TRBV5-4, the J call TRBJ2-5; 8 bases map to TRBD2. The CDR3 spans 15 residues. Germline V lookup: CDR1 SGHNT, CDR2 YYREEE (reference sequence). Trimming took 4 bases from V and 4 from J; bases not matched to a gene: 9. Written as DNA, the CDR3 is TGTGCCAGCAGCCCAGCAGCGGGAGAAGGAGAGACCCAGTACTTC. Its protein product is CASSPAAGEGETQYF.

This chain links TRBV7-3 with TRBJ2-3; the D gene is possibly TRBD2 (5 bases). There are 15 residues in the CDR3. Trimming took 4 bases from V and 0 from J, leaving 11 bases between them. CDR1 is SGHTA, CDR2 FQGTGA, per germline. The CDR3 DNA follows: TGTGCCAGCAGCTCGGCCCCGGGGAGCACAGATACGCAGTATTTT. Amino acids: CASSSAPGSTDTQYF.

The chain employs TRBV9 and TRBJ1-5; tentative D call: TRBD1 (5 bases). Trimming removed 4 bases at V and 6 bases at J, with 11 bases between. The CDR3 is made up of 13 amino acids. The germline CDR1 and CDR2 sequences are SGDLS and YYNGEE. CDR3 loop: CASSPGGGQPQHF. The CDR3 nucleotides are TGTGCCAGCAGCCCCGGGGGGGGTCAGCCCCAGCATTTT.

The rearrangement joins TRBV4-1 to TRBJ2-5, with D perhaps matching TRBD1 (5 bases). Looked up from germline, CDR1 is MGHRA and CDR2 is YSYEKL. The CDR3 extends over 15 amino acids. The germline V and J ends were trimmed by 3 bases and 5 bases, with 16 bases remaining between them. CDR3 in DNA: TGCGCCAGCAGCCATCAGATCCAGGGTAAGGAGACCCAGTACTTC. Protein: CASSHQIQGKETQYF.

This clone was counted between two and nine times. J is TRBJ2-7 and V is TRBV14, with 10 bases matching TRBD1. This CDR3 comprises 18 residues. V was clipped by 0 bases and J by 0 bases; unmatched bases: 8. Germline values: CDR1 SGHDN, CDR2 FVKESK. The CDR3 coding sequence is TGTGCCAGCAGCCAAGAGAGGCGGACAGGGGGTAGCTCCTACGAGCAGTACTTC. This codes for CASSQERRTGGSSYEQYF.

The chain joins TRBV6-5 to TRBJ2-5; 9 bases fit TRBD2. The CDR3 has 15 residues. CDR1 MNHEY and CDR2 SVGAGI come from the germline V gene. Losses at the gene ends were 2 bases for V and 1 base for J; bases not matched to a gene: 2. The CDR3 nucleotides read TGTGCCAGCAGTTACACGCGGGGGGGCCAAGAGACCCAGTACTTC. It translates to CASSYTRGGQETQYF.

The V call is TRBV19, the J call TRBJ2-2; tentative D call: TRBD2 (5 bases). Per germline, CDR1 LNHDA and CDR2 SQIVND (reference sequence). The CDR3 consists of 13 residues. V lost 10 bases and J 4 bases, leaving 13 bases between the germline ends. CDR3 loop: CATRKEGTGELFF. The CDR3 coding sequence is TGTGCCACCAGAAAAGAGGGCACCGGGGAGCTGTTTTTT.

The chain has TRBV2 and TRBJ2-3; 12 bases align to TRBD2. The CDR3 is 19 amino acids. With 5 bases clipped from V and 4 bases from J, the junction kept 16 bases outside the gene matches. Germline lookup yields CDR1 SNHLY and CDR2 FYNNEI. CDR3 loop: CASSLASRPGLAGPDTQYF. The CDR3 bases are TGTGCCAGCAGTCTAGCCAGCAGACCGGGACTAGCGGGCCCAGATACGCAGTATTTT.

This clone has only one observation. The chain couples TRBV4-1 to TRBJ2-7, with 7 nucleotides matching TRBD1. V lost 2 bases, J lost 1 base, and 11 bases stayed unmatched. The CDR3 totals 17 residues. Germline V gene sequence: CDR1 MGHRA, CDR2 YSYEKL. CDR3 protein: CASSQNTGQTISYEQYF. The DNA for the CDR3 is TGCGCCAGCAGCCAAAACACGGGACAGACAATTTCCTACGAGCAGTACTTC.

The chain is built from TRBV5-6 and TRBJ2-3, with a weak D call TRBD1 (5 bases). Germline V gene lookup returns CDR1 SGHDT and CDR2 YYEEEE. V was shortened by 2 bases and J by 3 bases, with 13 bases between the two germline ends. This CDR3 comprises 15 residues. The CDR3 loop is CASSLLDSGTDTQYF. The DNA of the CDR3 is TGTGCCAGCAGCTTATTAGACAGTGGGACAGATACGCAGTATTTT.

This clone was recorded only once. The V and J genes are TRBV7-9 and TRBJ1-1; D unclear. V lost 4 bases and J lost 3, with 18 bases in between. Germline CDR1 is SEHNR and CDR2 is FQNEAQ (reference sequence). The CDR3 consists of 16 residues. The CDR3 region is CASSSRERPLDTEAFF. In DNA, the CDR3 is TGTGCCAGCAGCTCCCGGGAGAGGCCGTTGGACACTGAAGCTTTCTTT.

The chain has TRBV7-2 and TRBJ1-4, with 9 bases that match TRBD1. J gave up 8 bases and V 5 bases, and 6 bases lay outside the gene matches. The CDR3 is made up of 14 amino acids. Looked up from germline, CDR1 is SGHTA and CDR2 is FQGNSA. The DNA for the CDR3 is TGTGCCAGCAGCCAGGACAGGGGTAGAGAAAAACTGTTTTTT. Translation gives CASSQDRGREKLFF. The complete variable domain, with remaining parts taken from reference TRBV7-2 and TRBJ1-4, reads GAGVSQSPSNKVTEKGKDVELRCDPISGHTALYWYRQSLGQGLEFLIYFQGNSAPDKSGLPSDRFSAERTGGSVSTLTIQRTQQEDSAVYLCASSQDRGREKLFFGSGTQLSVL.

The chain joins TRBV6-5 to TRBJ1-6, with D perhaps TRBD1 (6 bases). The V gene's germline CDR1 is MNHEY and CDR2 SVGAGI. Trimming removed 5 bases at V and 10 bases at J, with 12 bases between. CDR3 length equals 13 residues. CDR3 in DNA: TGTGCCAGCAGTAACAGGGTGGAATCACCCCTCCACTTT. Its translation: CASSNRVESPLHF.

The chain employs TRBV28 and TRBJ2-5, with D maybe TRBD1 (7 bases). Germline V gives CDR1 MDHEN, CDR2 SYDVKM. This CDR3 has 16 residues. Trimming took off 5 bases at V and 0 bases at J, with 16 bases between the two ends. CDR3 residues: CASSRRDSGYQETQYF. CDR3 sequence (DNA): TGTGCCAGCAGTAGGCGGGACAGTGGGTACCAAGAGACCCAGTACTTC.

Only a few counts were recorded for this clone. The V call is TRBV2, the J call TRBJ1-2; D unclear. The CDR3 runs 13 residues. CDR1 and CDR2 from the germline V gene are SNHLY and FYNNEI. Trimming took 4 bases from V and 4 from J, leaving 10 bases between them. The CDR3 is CASSAEGSYGYTF. In nucleotides, the CDR3 is TGTGCCAGCAGTGCAGAGGGCAGCTATGGCTACACCTTC. The variable domain in full, with the rest retrieved from reference TRBV2 and TRBJ1-2, is EPEVTQTPSHQVTQMGQEVILRCVPISNHLYFYWYRQILGQKVEFLVSFYNNEISEKSEIFDDQFSVERPDGSNFTLKIRSTKLEDSAMYFCASSAEGSYGYTFGSGTRLTVV.

In this sample, this clone turned up once. The chain combines TRBV5-1 with TRBJ1-6; 9 nucleotides match TRBD1. The CDR3 contains 15 residues. Trimming cost V 0 bases and J 6 bases; bases outside gene matches: 1. Per the germline V gene, CDR1 is SGHRS and CDR2 is YFSETQ. CDR3 residues: CASSLGDRVNSPLHF. DNA of the CDR3: TGCGCCAGCAGCTTGGGGGACAGGGTTAATTCACCCCTCCACTTT.

The chain has TRBV14 and TRBJ1-1; D is uncertain. The CDR3 contains 16 residues. CDR1 and CDR2 from the germline V gene are SGHDN and FVKESK. Trimming took off 2 bases at V and 6 bases at J, with 19 bases between the two ends. CDR3 nucleotide sequence: TGTGCCAGCAGCCAACCCTTATCAGGTATGGTCCCTGAAGCTTTCTTT. Encoded protein: CASSQPLSGMVPEAFF.

This rearrangement joins TRBV23-1 to TRBJ1-1; D uncertain. TRBV23-1 is known as an ORF, though its function is uncertain. Trimming left V 6 bases short and J 1 base short, with 21 bases between. The length of the CDR3 is 17 residues. The CDR3, as DNA: TGCGCCAGCAGCCAGACGGCGGGGAGAGGTGAGAACACTGAAGCTTTCTTT. This sequence encodes CASSQTAGRGENTEAFF.

This sequence joins TRBV27 and TRBJ1-1; weak D call: TRBD1 (5 bases). CDR3 size: 15 residues. The germline V and J ends were trimmed by 6 bases and 0 bases, with 14 bases remaining between them. Germline CDR1 reads MNHEY; CDR2 reads SMNVEV (reference sequence). As DNA, the CDR3 is TGTGCCAGCAGCTCCTCAGGGTACATGAACACTGAAGCTTTCTTT. This sequence encodes CASSSSGYMNTEAFF.

The V call is TRBV6-6, the J call TRBJ1-6; a possible D gene is TRBD1 (6 bases). CDR1 is MNHNY and CDR2 is SVGAGI in the germline V gene (reference sequence). The ends were cut back, 6 bases at V and 4 bases at J, with 10 bases in the middle. CDR3 length equals 14 residues. The CDR3 nucleotides are TGTGCCAGCAGAGGGGGGGTTTATAATTCACCCCTCCACTTT. Amino acid sequence: CASRGGVYNSPLHF.

The chain uses TRBV19 and TRBJ2-1, with 11 nucleotides matching TRBD1. CDR3 length equals 14 residues. The J segment lost 8 bases and the V segment lost 5 bases, leaving 5 bases of the junction unmatched. CDR1 is LNHDA, CDR2 SQIVND, per germline (reference sequence). CDR3 loop: CASSYGTGGHEQFF. CDR3 coding DNA: TGTGCCAGTAGTTACGGGACAGGGGGTCATGAGCAGTTCTTC. The full variable domain, its missing parts supplied by reference TRBV19 and TRBJ2-1, is DGGITQSPKYLFRKEGQNVTLSCEQNLNHDAMYWYRQDPGQGLRLIYYSQIVNDFQKGDIAEGYSVSREKKESFPLTVTSAQKNPTAFYLCASSYGTGGHEQFFGPGTRLTVL.

The chain carries TRBV18 and TRBJ1-1; D is perhaps TRBD1 (5 bases). Trimming shortened V by 4 bases and J by 1 base, and 10 bases separated the two germline ends. This CDR3 region has 14 residues. Germline CDR1 and CDR2: KGHSH and LQKENI. The CDR3 DNA sequence: TGTGCCAGCTCACGGGCTGGGGCGAACACTGAAGCTTTCTTT. It specifies CASSRAGANTEAFF.

The genes are TRBV10-3 and TRBJ1-2, with D possibly TRBD1 on 5 matching bases. Germline lookup yields CDR1 ENHRY and CDR2 SYGVKD. CDR3 length: 13 amino acids. Trimming shortened V by 4 bases and J by 4 bases, and 10 bases separated the two germline ends. The CDR3 DNA reads TGTGCCATCAGTGGGGGGGATCCCTATGGCTACACCTTC. Its protein is CAISGGDPYGYTF.

This clone showed up just once. V usage is TRBV2 and J usage is TRBJ1-3, with 9 bases fitting TRBD1. This CDR3 has 15 residues. Germline CDR1 reads SNHLY; CDR2 reads FYNNEI. V dropped 6 bases and J dropped 1; count of bases not matched to a gene: 4. DNA of the CDR3: TGTGCCAGCAGCATACAGGGGGCGTCTGGAAACACCATATATTTT. It is translated as CASSIQGASGNTIYF.